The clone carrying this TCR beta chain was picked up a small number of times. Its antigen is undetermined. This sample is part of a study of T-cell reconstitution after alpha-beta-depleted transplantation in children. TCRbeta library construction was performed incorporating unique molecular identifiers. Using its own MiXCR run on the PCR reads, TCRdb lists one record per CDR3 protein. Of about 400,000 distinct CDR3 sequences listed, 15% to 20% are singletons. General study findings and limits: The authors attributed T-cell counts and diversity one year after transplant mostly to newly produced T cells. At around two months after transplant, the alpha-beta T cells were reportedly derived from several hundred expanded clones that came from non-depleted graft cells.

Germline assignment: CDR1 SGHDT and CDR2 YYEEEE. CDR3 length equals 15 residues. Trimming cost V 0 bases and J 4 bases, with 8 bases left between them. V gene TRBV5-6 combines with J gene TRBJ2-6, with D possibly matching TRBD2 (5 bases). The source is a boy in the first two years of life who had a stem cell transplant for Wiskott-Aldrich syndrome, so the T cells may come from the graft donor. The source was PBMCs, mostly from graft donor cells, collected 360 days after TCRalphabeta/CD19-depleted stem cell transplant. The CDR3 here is CASSLEPGGANVLTF. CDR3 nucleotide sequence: TGTGCCAGCAGCTTGGAGCCGGGGGGGGCCAACGTCCTGACTTTC.